Following are 7 T cell receptor beta chains from one sample sequenced in a study of T-cell reconstitution after alpha-beta-depleted transplantation in children. As it was prepared, the TCRbeta library received unique molecular identifiers. Via MiXCR, TCRdb re-called the PCR reads, giving one row per CDR3 protein. The table records around 490,000 distinct CDR3 sequences, approximately 10% of them present only once. This material consisted of PBMCs, mostly from graft donor cells, taken 180 days after TCRalphabeta/CD19-depleted stem cell transplant. The receptors shown here come from a female patient aged 2-9 years who had a stem cell transplant for aplastic anemia, so the T cells may come from the graft donor.

The table lists this clonotype with a few counts. The chain recombines TRBV12-3 or TRBV12-4 with TRBJ2-1; D is uncertain. The CDR3 is 16 residues long. V was shortened by 0 bases and J by 0 bases, with 9 bases between the two germline ends. CDR3 bases: TGTGCCAGCAGTTTAGCGATTCTGGTCTCCTACAATGAGCAGTTCTTC. Amino acids: CASSLAILVSYNEQFF.

V is TRBV12-3 or TRBV12-4 and J is TRBJ1-5; 9 bases match TRBD1. The ends lost 6 bases at V and 4 bases at J; junction bases unmatched: 10. This CDR3 spans 16 amino acids. CDR3: CASRSSGQGENQPQHF. In nucleotides, the CDR3 is TGTGCCAGCAGATCGTCGGGACAGGGCGAGAATCAGCCCCAGCATTTT.

The chain recombines TRBV28 with TRBJ2-3; 8 bases align to TRBD2. J was trimmed by 1 base and V by 5 bases; bases with no gene match: 8. Germline V gene lookup returns CDR1 MDHEN and CDR2 SYDVKM. This CDR3 is 16 amino acids long. The CDR3 sequence is CASSTPSGQGTDTQYF. The CDR3, as DNA: TGTGCCAGCAGTACTCCTAGCGGGCAGGGCACAGATACGCAGTATTTT.

As regards this clonotype: One base away lies a much larger clone, so this may be a sequencing read error. This chain links TRBV29-1 with TRBJ2-7; perhaps TRBD1 as D (6 bases). V lost 1 base and J lost 6, with 19 bases in between. Germline-derived CDR1 and CDR2 are SQVTM and ANQGSEA. This CDR3 contains 15 residues. CDR3 region: CSVEARPGVFGEQYF. DNA for the CDR3: TGCAGCGTTGAAGCTAGGCCAGGGGTTTTCGGCGAGCAGTACTTC.

The V and J genes are TRBV6-2 or TRBV6-3 and TRBJ2-5; 8 positions match TRBD1. Germline assignment: CDR1 MNHEY and CDR2 SVGEGT. The CDR3 contains 15 residues. Losses at the gene ends were 4 bases for V and 5 bases for J; bases not matched to a gene: 9. CDR3 bases: TGTGCCAGCAGTTCCCTCGGGACAGGCAGGGAGACCCAGTACTTC. It encodes CASSSLGTGRETQYF.

V gene TRBV12-3 or TRBV12-4 combines with J gene TRBJ1-3; D gene unclear. The CDR3 totals 14 residues. Deletions cut 1 base from V and 1 base from J, with 5 bases between. The CDR3, as DNA: TGTGCCAGCAGTTTAGGGGAATCTGGAAACACCATATATTTT. Protein sequence: CASSLGESGNTIYF.

This clonotype was seen a handful of times. The chain is built from TRBV10-3 and TRBJ2-7; 9 bases map to TRBD2. CDR3 length equals 16 residues. J was trimmed by 2 bases and V by 6 bases; bases with no gene match: 11. The germline V gene encodes CDR1 ENHRY and CDR2 SYGVKD. CDR3 nucleotides: TGTGCCATCAGGCCCTGGGGTAGCGGGAGAGCCTACGAGCAGTACTTC. Its protein product is CAIRPWGSGRAYEQYF.